This T cell receptor (beta chain) originates from a study of PD-1 blockade in classical Hodgkin lymphoma. Study-level results: Factors driving the repertoire differences, possibly disease activity or prior therapy, remain undefined. It was CD4+ TCR diversity, not CD8+, that rose significantly by C4D1.

The CDR3 length is 15 residues. Per germline, CDR1 SGHVS and CDR2 FQNEAQ. V lost 5 bases and J 4 bases, leaving 15 bases between the germline ends. Concerning this clone itself: Its antigen remains unidentified.

Sequencing used immunoSEQ multiplex PCR; TCRdb keeps in-frame clones, though not all of them. The profile covers about 58,000 clones, with 88% appearing a single time and 5.4% taken by the ten largest. Each of the patients experienced relapse following autologous stem cell transplantation, and their brentuximab vedotin exposure differed. Best outcomes ranged across complete response, partial response and progressive disease. The gene calls are TRBV7-8 and TRBJ1-3; D is unclear. The source is a human donor with classical Hodgkin lymphoma. Specimen: peripheral blood mononuclear cells (PBMCs), collected before the second cycle of nivolumab. In DNA, the CDR3 is TGTGCCAGCAGCCTCACGGACGGTATCGGAAACACCATATATTTT. Its protein is CASSLTDGIGNTIYF.